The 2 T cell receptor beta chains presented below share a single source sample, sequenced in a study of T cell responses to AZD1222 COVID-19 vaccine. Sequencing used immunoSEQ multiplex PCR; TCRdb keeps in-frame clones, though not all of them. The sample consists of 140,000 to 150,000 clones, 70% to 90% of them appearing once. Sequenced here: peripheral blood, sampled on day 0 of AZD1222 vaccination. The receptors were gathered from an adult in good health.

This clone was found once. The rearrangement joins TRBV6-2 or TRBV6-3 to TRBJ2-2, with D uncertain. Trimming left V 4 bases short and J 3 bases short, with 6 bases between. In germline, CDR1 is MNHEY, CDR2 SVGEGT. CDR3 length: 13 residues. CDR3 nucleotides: TGTGCCAGCAGTTCTAGGGACACCGGGGAGCTGTTTTTT. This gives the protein CASSSRDTGELFF.

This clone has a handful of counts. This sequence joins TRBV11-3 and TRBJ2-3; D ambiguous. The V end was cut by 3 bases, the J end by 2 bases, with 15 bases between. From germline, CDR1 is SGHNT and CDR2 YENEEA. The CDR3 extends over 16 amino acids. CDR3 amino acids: CASSFGGDGYTDTQYF. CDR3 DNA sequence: TGTGCCAGCAGCTTTGGTGGTGATGGGTACACAGATACGCAGTATTTT.